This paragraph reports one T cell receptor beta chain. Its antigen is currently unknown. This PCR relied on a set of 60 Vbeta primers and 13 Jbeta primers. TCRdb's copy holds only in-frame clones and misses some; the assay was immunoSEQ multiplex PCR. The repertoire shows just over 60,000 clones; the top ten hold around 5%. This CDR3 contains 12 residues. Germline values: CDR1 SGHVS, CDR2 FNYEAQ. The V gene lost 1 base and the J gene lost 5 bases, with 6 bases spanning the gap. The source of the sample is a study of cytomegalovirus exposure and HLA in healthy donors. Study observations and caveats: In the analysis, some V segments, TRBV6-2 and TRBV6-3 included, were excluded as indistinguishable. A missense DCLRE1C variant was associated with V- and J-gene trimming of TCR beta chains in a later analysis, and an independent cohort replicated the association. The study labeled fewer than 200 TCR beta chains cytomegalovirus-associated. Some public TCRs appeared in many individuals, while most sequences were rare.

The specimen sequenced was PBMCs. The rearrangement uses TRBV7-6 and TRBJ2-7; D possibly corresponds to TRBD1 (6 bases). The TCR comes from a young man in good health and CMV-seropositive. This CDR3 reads CASSLDRDEQYF. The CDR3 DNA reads TGTGCCAGCAGCTTAGACAGGGACGAGCAGTACTTC.